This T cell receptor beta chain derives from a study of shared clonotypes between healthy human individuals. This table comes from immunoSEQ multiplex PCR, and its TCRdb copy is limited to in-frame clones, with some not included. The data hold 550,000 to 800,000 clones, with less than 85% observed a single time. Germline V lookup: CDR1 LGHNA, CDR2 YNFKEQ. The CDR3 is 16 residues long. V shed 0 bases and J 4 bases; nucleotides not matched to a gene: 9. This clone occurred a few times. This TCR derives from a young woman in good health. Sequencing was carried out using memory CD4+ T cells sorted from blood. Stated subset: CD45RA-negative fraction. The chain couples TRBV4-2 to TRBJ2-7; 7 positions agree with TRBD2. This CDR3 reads CASSQDPSGGTYEQYF. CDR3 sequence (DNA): TGTGCCAGCAGCCAAGATCCTAGCGGAGGAACATACGAGCAGTACTTC.